A single TCR beta chain is shown here with its context. The data derive from a study of blood T cell repertoires in COVID-19. On the study more broadly: Specimens from acute and convalescent COVID-19 originated in the United States, Italy and Spain. T cells, B-cell-depleted T cells, or PBMCs provided the cDNA or gDNA that served as material.

Original methodology: Reference gene primers were amplified, and this amplification served to estimate nucleated cell counts. Assay used: immunoSEQ multiplex PCR; TCRdb lists only in-frame clones, some missing. V and J calls and clone size follow that table, whereas D and trimming were derived from the DNA. The sample records 150,000 to 200,000 clones, 86% being singletons. This CDR3 is built from 16 residues. Trimming shortened V by 4 bases and J by 6 bases, and 22 bases separated the two germline ends. Germline CDR1 is SGHRS and CDR2 is YFSETQ. The TCR comes from a man aged 18 to 29 with acute or convalescent COVID-19. Sequenced: peripheral blood. The chain links TRBV5-1 to TRBJ1-1, with D perhaps TRBD1 (6 bases). DNA for the CDR3: TGCGCCAGCAGCCCAGAAAATCGGGCGGGGGCCTCTGAAGCTTTCTTT. It is translated as CASSPENRAGASEAFF.